This T cell receptor beta chain was found in a study of molecular identifiers for immune sequencing clone quantification. TCRdb processed the PCR reads anew with MiXCR; each CDR3 protein has one entry. The data hold around 40,000 distinct CDR3 sequences, with 15% to 20% observed a single time. Libraries used roughly 18,000 to 1,100,000 sorted naive CD8 T cells and 10%, 30% or 50% RNA input. CDR3 size: 16 residues. This clonotype was counted ten times or more. This clonotype was sampled from a human donor in good health. Some libraries in this study had Jurkat cell RNA spiked in. Sequencing was done on a sample of naive CD8+ T cells from blood, with Jurkat cell RNA spiked in. Subset here: FACS-sorted CD8+CD4-CCR7+CD45RA+ naive T cells. The chain joins TRBV21-1 to TRBJ2-5; the table's D call TRBD2 went unverified against the DNA. TRBV21-1 is recorded as a pseudogene. Written as DNA, the CDR3 is TGTGCCAGCAGCAAAGTTCAGGAAGCGGGAAAAGAGACCCAGTACTTC. This sequence encodes CASSKVQEAGKETQYF.